This record covers a single TCR beta chain. Sequenced by immunoSEQ multiplex PCR; TCRdb stores in-frame clones only, minus some. The sample shows approximately 220,000 clones, 85% to 90% of them seen only once. This specimen belongs to a study of blood T cell repertoires in COVID-19. Study-level information: The analysed material was cDNA or gDNA that came from T cells, B-cell-depleted T cells, or PBMCs.

Germline V lookup: CDR1 SGHVS, CDR2 FQNEAQ. The CDR3 runs to 15 residues. V lost 5 bases, J lost 4 bases, and 10 bases stayed unmatched. Those who participated ranged in age from roughly 18 to 90 years and resided in about 24 US areas. Allocation to cohorts depended on clinical history reported by the participants. The sequenced sample was PBMCs or T cells enriched from blood (not recorded which). This TCR was recovered from a young woman in a cohort exposed to, infected with or recovered from COVID-19 (not recorded which). The V gene is TRBV7-8, the J gene TRBJ1-1; TRBD1 aligns across 7 bases. This CDR3 is CASSHTEGAGTEAFF. The CDR3 DNA reads as TGTGCCAGCAGCCATACCGAGGGGGCAGGCACTGAAGCTTTCTTT.